Below are 16 T cell receptor beta chains sequenced from a single sample in a study of T cell changes during pregnancy in multiple sclerosis (dated by TCRdb to the late 2010s). Library prep was done by the immunoSEQ multiplex PCR assay. TCRdb provides this immuneACCESS table in a form limited to in-frame rearrangements. Some clones are lacking; in checked studies, under half of them reflect an unresolved V gene, and why the rest are absent is not known. The sample table holds 15,000 to 20,000 clones, of which roughly 88% were seen once. The ten largest clones capture nearly 5.5% of the sample. This sample comprised CD8+ T cells from peripheral blood mononuclear cells, obtained after pregnancy. These receptors all come from a female donor in good health, enrolled as a control in a pregnancy study.

V usage is TRBV6-4 and J usage is TRBJ2-3; 9 bases are shared with TRBD2. The junction had 17 bases not matched to a gene; V was cut back by 3 bases and J by 10 bases. Germline CDR1 MRHNA, CDR2 SNTAGT. The CDR3 consists of 17 residues. In nucleotides, the CDR3 is TGTGCCAGCAGTGAGGGGAGCGGGGGGTATGCGGCCGAAGCGCAGTATTTT. Residues: CASSEGSGGYAAEAQYF.

The V call is TRBV4-1, the J call TRBJ1-1; D not certain. The CDR3 extends over 13 amino acids. Germline V gene lookup returns CDR1 MGHRA and CDR2 YSYEKL. Deletions cut 1 base from V and 1 base from J, with 4 bases between. The CDR3 DNA reads TGCGCCAGCAGCCAAGGGGCGAACACTGAAGCTTTCTTT. Its translation is CASSQGANTEAFF.

Written as DNA, the CDR3 is TGTGCCAGCGATTCAGGCCTAATGAACACTGAAGCTTTCTTT. It is translated as CASDSGLMNTEAFF. The chain employs TRBV13 and TRBJ1-1, with D unclear. Trimming took 8 bases from V and 0 from J, leaving 13 bases between them. The CDR3 has 14 amino acids. Germline lookup yields CDR1 PRHDT and CDR2 FYEKMQ (reference sequence).

The chain links TRBV9 to TRBJ1-2, with a possible D match to TRBD1 (6 bases). This CDR3 is built from 13 residues. V was trimmed by 0 bases and J by 4 bases, leaving 7 bases between them. CDR1 is SGDLS and CDR2 is YYNGEE in the germline V gene. DNA for the CDR3: TGTGCCAGCAGCGTAGGACAGGCCTATGGCTACACCTTC. It codes for CASSVGQAYGYTF.

The gene calls are TRBV13 and TRBJ1-1, with 11 positions matching TRBD1. The CDR3 has 15 residues. The J segment lost 4 bases and the V segment lost 5 bases, leaving 6 bases of the junction unmatched. The V gene's germline CDR1 is PRHDT and CDR2 FYEKMQ (reference sequence). CDR3 amino acids: CASSHTGTGGTEAFF. The CDR3 DNA reads as TGTGCCAGCAGCCACACCGGGACAGGGGGCACTGAAGCTTTCTTT.

The chain combines TRBV19 with TRBJ2-7; 7 bases are shared with TRBD2. The CDR3 is 15 residues long. Germline CDR1 reads LNHDA; CDR2 reads SQIVND (reference sequence). With V trimmed by 6 bases and J by 7 bases, 15 bases remained unmatched. This chain's CDR3 is CASRPAAGSLGEQYF. The CDR3 region has the DNA TGTGCCAGTAGGCCCGCAGCGGGGAGCCTGGGGGAGCAGTACTTC.

The J gene is TRBJ2-7, the V gene TRBV14; weak D call: TRBD1 (7 bases). The germline CDR1 and CDR2 sequences are SGHDN and FVKESK. Trimming cost V 4 bases and J 2 bases, with 12 bases left between them. The CDR3 is 14 residues long. CDR3 amino acids: CASSPQGGPYEQYF. The CDR3 DNA sequence: TGTGCCAGCAGCCCGCAGGGGGGACCCTACGAGCAGTACTTC. Combining the CDR3 with reference TRBV14 and TRBJ2-7 gives the whole variable domain EAGVTQFPSHSVIEKGQTVTLRCDPISGHDNLYWYRRVMGKEIKFLLHFVKESKQDESGMPNNRFLAERTGGTYSTLKVQPAELEDSGVYFCASSPQGGPYEQYFGPGTRLTVT.

The chain links TRBV5-4 to TRBJ2-4, with 10 nucleotides matching TRBD1. The CDR3 runs 15 residues. The germline gives CDR1 SGHNT, CDR2 YYREEE (reference sequence). Losses at the gene ends were 0 bases for V and 9 bases for J; bases not matched to a gene: 6. CDR3 in DNA: TGTGCCAGCAGCTTGGGGGGACAGGGGCTCGGCATTCAGTACTTC. It is translated as CASSLGGQGLGIQYF.

DNA of the CDR3: TGTGCCAGCAGCTTGACAGGGGGAAATGGCTACACCTTC. It yields the protein CASSLTGGNGYTF. The chain couples TRBV6-6 to TRBJ1-2; 9 nucleotides line up with TRBD1. Germline CDR1 is MNHNY and CDR2 is SVGAGI (reference sequence). V lost 6 bases to trimming and J lost 6 bases; unmatched junction nucleotides: 5. This CDR3 contains 13 residues.

This clone was counted a few times. Written as DNA, the CDR3 is TGCGCCAGCAGCCAAGCAGCTCCGACAGGCGGTGGAAACATTCAGTACTTC. Translated, it gives CASSQAAPTGGGNIQYF. This chain uses TRBV4-1 with TRBJ2-4; D is possibly TRBD1 (6 bases). CDR3 length: 17 amino acids. V lost 1 base, J lost 6 bases, and 19 bases lay in between. The germline gives CDR1 MGHRA, CDR2 YSYEKL.

The V and J genes are TRBV2 and TRBJ1-1; 12 bases agree with TRBD1. The CDR3 contains 13 residues. Germline V gene sequence: CDR1 SNHLY, CDR2 FYNNEI. Unmatched junction bases numbered 3, after V lost 9 bases and J lost 4 bases. The CDR3 DNA follows: TGTGCCAGGGGACAGGGGGCGCGCACTGAAGCTTTCTTT. Translation gives CARGQGARTEAFF.

The rearrangement uses TRBV4-2 and TRBJ2-1, with 12 nucleotides matching TRBD2. Germline V gene data show CDR1 as LGHNA and CDR2 as YNFKEQ. The CDR3 contains 17 residues. J was trimmed by 8 bases and V by 0 bases; bases with no gene match: 8. CDR3 protein: CASSQDSGLAGGDEQFF. In nucleotides, the CDR3 is TGTGCCAGCAGCCAAGATAGCGGGCTAGCGGGGGGGGATGAGCAGTTCTTC.

A word on this clone: This may arise from a read error, as a much more abundant clone is one base away. The V gene is TRBV7-8, the J gene TRBJ2-1; TRBD2 matches 12 bases. Germline CDR1 reads SGHVS; CDR2 reads FQNEAQ. This CDR3 has 18 residues. Germline trimming cut 5 bases from V and 2 bases from J; bases unmatched to any gene: 10. The CDR3 loop reads CASSLSGASGGAYNEQFF. Here the CDR3 DNA reads TGTGCCAGCAGCCTATCCGGGGCTAGCGGGGGGGCCTACAATGAGCAGTTCTTC.

This chain links TRBV29-1 with TRBJ1-3; D might be TRBD1 (6 bases). The germline V gene has CDR1 SQVTM and CDR2 ANQGSEA. This CDR3 spans 14 amino acids. Trimming stripped 3 bases from V and 2 bases from J, with 11 bases between. The CDR3 spells CSVDEDSAGNTIYF. The CDR3 DNA reads as TGCAGCGTTGACGAGGACAGCGCTGGAAACACCATATATTTT.

About this clone itself: Other DNA sequences of this sample code for an identical CDR3. CDR3 protein: CASSQDPTGNTEAFF. The CDR3 DNA reads as TGCGCCAGCAGCCAAGACCCTACAGGGAACACTGAAGCTTTCTTT. This chain joins TRBV4-3 and TRBJ1-1; possibly TRBD1 for D (5 bases). This CDR3 is built from 15 residues. V lost 0 bases to trimming and J lost 1 base, with 9 bases between them. Germline CDR1 LGHNA, CDR2 YSLEER.

The rearrangement uses TRBV7-6 and TRBJ1-5; unclear D gene. V dropped 0 bases and J dropped 5 bases, with 5 bases sitting between them. CDR3 size: 13 residues. Germline V CDR1 and CDR2: SGHVS, FNYEAQ. The DNA for the CDR3 is TGTGCCAGCAGCTTAGCGCGGTATCAGCCCCAGCATTTT. Translation: CASSLARYQPQHF.